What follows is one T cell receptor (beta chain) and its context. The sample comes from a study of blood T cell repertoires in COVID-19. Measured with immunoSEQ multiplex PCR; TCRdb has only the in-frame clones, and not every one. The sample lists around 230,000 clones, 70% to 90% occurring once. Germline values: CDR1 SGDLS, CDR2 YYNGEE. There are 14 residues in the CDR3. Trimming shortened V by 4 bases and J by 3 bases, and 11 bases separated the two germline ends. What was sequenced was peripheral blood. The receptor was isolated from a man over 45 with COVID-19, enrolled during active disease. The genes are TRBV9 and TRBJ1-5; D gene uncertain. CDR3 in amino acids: CASSQAGNNQPQHF. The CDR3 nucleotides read TGTGCCAGCAGCCAAGCGGGGAACAATCAGCCCCAGCATTTT.